In its sample, the clone carrying this T cell receptor beta chain was seen once. The antigen is unknown. Libraries for TCRalpha and TCRbeta carried sample barcodes and unique molecular identifiers via 5'RACE. TCRdb fed the 5' RACE reads into MiXCR, producing one record per CDR3 protein. The table shows a few hundred thousand distinct CDR3 sequences, with about 21% occurring only once. The sample is drawn from a study of T-cell memory formation after mild COVID-19. Study observations and caveats: Memory cells collected pre-infection included some clones that later responded, suggesting cross-reactive memory joined. Clones that got smaller from day 15 to 85 had even CD4/CD8, while clones growing later tipped toward CD4+. Shrinking CD4+ clones were chiefly CM and EM; CD8+ ones were chiefly EMRA.

Germline loops: CDR1 SGHTA, CDR2 FQGNSA. V lost 4 bases, J lost 12 bases, and 19 bases lay in between. The CDR3 covers 15 residues. The chain couples TRBV7-2 to TRBJ2-6; tentatively, D is TRBD2 (5 bases). The sample comprised PBMCs or a T cell subset sorted from them (not recorded which). The TCR sequence derives from an adult woman who had mild COVID-19 (a few samples of this study predate the infection). Cell type and time point are not known. Here the CDR3 DNA reads TGTGCCAGCAGCTACACGGACTTCCTGGCGGGCGTCCTGACTTTC. Amino acids: CASSYTDFLAGVLTF. The complete variable domain, with remaining parts taken from reference TRBV7-2 and TRBJ2-6, reads GAGVSQSPSNKVTEKGKDVELRCDPISGHTALYWYRQSLGQGLEFLIYFQGNSAPDKSGLPSDRFSAERTGGSVSTLTIQRTQQEDSAVYLCASSYTDFLAGVLTFGAGSRLTVL.